The 27 T cell receptor beta chains in this list originate from one sample, sequenced in a study of cytomegalovirus exposure and HLA in healthy donors. PCR employed 60 Vbeta and 13 Jbeta primers. Sequencing used immunoSEQ multiplex PCR; TCRdb keeps in-frame clones, though not all of them. Its clone listing holds about 140,000 clones. The sample was PBMCs. The origin of the receptors is a woman under 30 in good health and CMV-seronegative.

This chain uses TRBV6-5 with TRBJ2-3; tentative D call: TRBD2 (5 bases). With 5 bases removed from V and 0 bases from J, the gap between germline ends came to 6 bases. There are 13 residues in the CDR3. Germline CDR1 MNHEY, CDR2 SVGAGI. In DNA form, the CDR3 reads TGTGCCAGCAGTAGCGGAAGCACAGATACGCAGTATTTT. Its protein product is CASSSGSTDTQYF.

The V and J genes are TRBV28 and TRBJ2-7; TRBD1 aligns across 8 bases. This CDR3 has 13 residues. After removal of 6 bases from V and 4 bases from J, the junction contained 5 bases not matched to a gene. CDR1 and CDR2 from the germline V gene are MDHEN and SYDVKM. The DNA of the CDR3 is TGTGCCAGCAGCCTGGGACAGGTTTACGAGCAGTACGTC. Residues: CASSLGQVYEQYV.

The chain carries TRBV18 and TRBJ2-1; tentatively, D is TRBD2 (5 bases). Trimming shortened V by 5 bases and J by 0 bases, and 8 bases separated the two germline ends. There are 14 residues in the CDR3. Per germline, CDR1 KGHSH and CDR2 LQKENI. CDR3 sequence (DNA): TGTGCCAGCTCAGCCACTAGCTCCTACAATGAGCAGTTCTTC. It encodes CASSATSSYNEQFF.

The chain uses TRBV7-9 and TRBJ2-7; 9 nucleotides line up with TRBD1. Germline V gene sequence: CDR1 SEHNR, CDR2 FQNEAQ (reference sequence). The CDR3 runs to 15 residues. V dropped 1 base and J dropped 6; count of bases not matched to a gene: 7. DNA of the CDR3: TGTGCCAGCAGCTTAGGCTCGGACAGGGGAGCCGAGCAGTACTTC. Amino acids: CASSLGSDRGAEQYF.

The chain carries TRBV19 and TRBJ1-2; 8 bases map to TRBD1. Germline assignment: CDR1 LNHDA and CDR2 SQIVND (reference sequence). V was pared by 4 bases and J by 8 bases, with 12 bases of the junction left unmatched. The CDR3 is made up of 15 amino acids. DNA of the CDR3: TGTGCCAGTAGTACAAACCCGACAGGGGCGCTCGGCTACACCTTC. Amino acid sequence: CASSTNPTGALGYTF.

The chain combines TRBV29-1 with TRBJ2-1; the match to TRBD2 covers 10 bases. This CDR3 contains 16 residues. The V segment lost 6 bases and the J segment 0 bases; nucleotides outside the gene matches: 8. Germline CDR1 is SQVTM and CDR2 is ANQGSEA. The CDR3 bases are TGCAGCGTGGAAACTAGCGGGAAGTCCTCCTACAATGAGCAGTTCTTC. Its translation: CSVETSGKSSYNEQFF.

This rearrangement joins TRBV19 to TRBJ2-6, with D unresolved. Germline CDR1 is LNHDA and CDR2 is SQIVND (reference sequence). The ends were cut back, 7 bases at V and 0 bases at J, with 7 bases in the middle. This CDR3 is 14 amino acids long. The CDR3 spells CASTQISGANVLTF. The CDR3 DNA reads TGTGCCAGTACACAGATCTCTGGGGCCAACGTCCTGACTTTC.

J is TRBJ2-1 and V is TRBV15; D ambiguous. Trimming cost V 3 bases and J 7 bases, with 7 bases left between them. The CDR3 length is 12 residues. Germline CDR1 LNHNV, CDR2 YYDKDF (reference sequence). The CDR3: CATSSPANEQFF. The CDR3 nucleotides are TGTGCCACCAGCAGCCCTGCGAATGAGCAGTTCTTC.

Here the CDR3 reads CASSGRQGRGANYGYTF. DNA of the CDR3: TGTGCCAGCAGTGGACGACAGGGAAGGGGGGCTAACTATGGCTACACCTTC. This rearrangement joins TRBV6-1 to TRBJ1-2; 7 nucleotides line up with TRBD1. The CDR3 sequence is 17 residues long. The J segment lost 0 bases and the V segment lost 4 bases, leaving 11 bases of the junction unmatched. Per the germline V gene, CDR1 is MNHNS and CDR2 is SASEGT.

The chain recombines TRBV27 with TRBJ1-2, with D unresolved. This CDR3 is 15 amino acids long. Per the germline V gene, CDR1 is MNHEY and CDR2 is SMNVEV (reference sequence). The germline V and J ends were trimmed by 4 bases and 5 bases, with 17 bases remaining between them. The CDR3 coding sequence is TGTGCCAGCAGTTCCACTTCGGGTATCCCTTATGGCTACACCTTC. This sequence encodes CASSSTSGIPYGYTF.

This sequence joins TRBV28 and TRBJ2-1; D possibly corresponds to TRBD1 (6 bases). Trimming pared 7 bases from V and 7 bases from J, leaving 17 bases between. CDR1 is MDHEN, CDR2 SYDVKM, per germline. The CDR3 has 14 residues. DNA of the CDR3: TGTGCCAGCATACGAGGTCGGCAGGGGAATGAGCAGTTCTTC. Translation gives CASIRGRQGNEQFF. Full variable domain (rest looked up from reference TRBV28 and TRBJ2-1): DVKVTQSSRYLVKRTGEKVFLECVQDMDHENMFWYRQDPGLGLRLIYFSYDVKMKEKGDIPEGYSVSREKKERFSLILESASTNQTSMYLCASIRGRQGNEQFFGPGTRLTVL.

This chain uses TRBV5-1 with TRBJ1-1, with 7 bases fitting TRBD1. This CDR3 is built from 13 residues. V gave up 4 bases and J gave up 1 base; unmatched junction bases: 1. Per germline, CDR1 SGHRS and CDR2 YFSETQ. CDR3 DNA sequence: TGCGCCAGCAGCGGGACAGAGAACACTGAAGCTTTCTTT. It yields the protein CASSGTENTEAFF.

This chain joins TRBV7-2 and TRBJ2-7; 7 bases are shared with TRBD2. The V and J ends lost 4 bases and 2 bases, in that order; junction bases with no gene match: 8. Germline CDR1 is SGHTA and CDR2 is FQGNSA. CDR3 length equals 15 residues. The CDR3 spells CASSSRGSGPYEQYF. CDR3 in DNA: TGTGCCAGCAGCTCGCGGGGTAGCGGGCCCTACGAGCAGTACTTC.

The chain carries TRBV5-1 and TRBJ2-5; tentative D call: TRBD1 (6 bases). Trimming cost V 4 bases and J 5 bases, with 18 bases left between them. The CDR3 contains 15 residues. CDR1 and CDR2 (germline): SGHRS, YFSETQ. The DNA of the CDR3 is TGCGCCAGCAGCGAATACAGGGACCCGGGGGAGACCCAGTACTTC. It is translated as CASSEYRDPGETQYF. The full variable domain, with the rest looked up from reference TRBV5-1 and TRBJ2-5, is KAGVTQTPRYLIKTRGQQVTLSCSPISGHRSVSWYQQTPGQGLQFLFEYFSETQRNKGNFPGRFSGRQFSNSRSEMNVSTLELGDSALYLCASSEYRDPGETQYFGPGTRLLVL.

The chain joins TRBV6-1 to TRBJ2-7; possible D gene TRBD2, 6 bases. CDR1 and CDR2 (germline): MNHNS, SASEGT. Deletions cut 2 bases from V and 3 bases from J, with 11 bases between. The CDR3 totals 14 residues. The CDR3 DNA reads as TGTGCCAGCAGTGAAAGGGGAGGCGACTACGAGCAGTACGTC. Its protein product is CASSERGGDYEQYV.

The gene calls are TRBV18 and TRBJ1-3, with D tentatively TRBD1 (6 bases). Trimming left V 3 bases short and J 1 base short, with 16 bases between. Germline V gene sequence: CDR1 KGHSH, CDR2 LQKENI. The CDR3 contains 17 residues. The CDR3: CASSPPGGLGSGNTIYF. The CDR3 region has the DNA TGTGCCAGCTCACCCCCCGGGGGGCTTGGGTCTGGAAACACCATATATTTT.

J is TRBJ1-1 and V is TRBV19; D gene uncertain. Germline CDR1 LNHDA, CDR2 SQIVND (reference sequence). The germline V and J ends were trimmed by 0 bases and 7 bases, with 6 bases remaining between them. The CDR3 sequence is 12 residues long. The CDR3 nucleotides read TGTGCCAGTAGTATAGATTTGAGTGAAGCTTTCTTT. Protein product: CASSIDLSEAFF.

J is TRBJ1-2 and V is TRBV11-2; TRBD1 aligns across 7 bases. The germline gives CDR1 SGHAT, CDR2 FQNNGV. V trimming: 4 bases; J trimming: 7 bases; junction bases outside the gene matches: 6. The CDR3 is made up of 13 amino acids. Here the CDR3 reads CASSSQGLGGYTF. The DNA for the CDR3 is TGTGCCAGCAGCTCACAGGGGCTTGGTGGCTACACCTTC. Variable domain in full (rest from reference TRBV11-2 and TRBJ1-2): EAGVAQSPRYKIIEKRQSVAFWCNPISGHATLYWYQQILGQGPKLLIQFQNNGVVDDSQLPKDRFSAERLKGVDSTLKIQPAKLEDSAVYLCASSSQGLGGYTFGSGTRLTVV.

V and J are TRBV19 and TRBJ1-5; D may be TRBD1 (6 bases). Germline lookup yields CDR1 LNHDA and CDR2 SQIVND (reference sequence). Trimming left V 8 bases short and J 4 bases short, with 15 bases between. The CDR3 consists of 14 residues. In DNA form, the CDR3 reads TGTGCCAGTTCTTCTCAGGGGATGAATCAGCCCCAGCATTTT. Residues: CASSSQGMNQPQHF.

This rearrangement joins TRBV5-5 to TRBJ2-5, with 9 bases matching TRBD1. This CDR3 has 15 residues. The J segment lost 4 bases and the V segment lost 3 bases, leaving 7 bases of the junction unmatched. Germline lookup yields CDR1 SGHKS and CDR2 YYEKEE (reference sequence). CDR3 residues: CASSSGTGRLETQYF. CDR3 DNA sequence: TGTGCCAGCAGCTCCGGGACAGGGAGGTTAGAGACCCAGTACTTC.

The chain uses TRBV5-1 and TRBJ2-7; 7 bases are shared with TRBD1. J lost 3 bases, V lost 3 bases, and 12 bases had no gene match. Per the germline V gene, CDR1 is SGHRS and CDR2 is YFSETQ. The CDR3 runs 16 residues. The CDR3 DNA sequence: TGCGCCAGCAGCTCGGGACAGATTGCCCGCTTCTACGAGCAGTACTTC. Translated, it gives CASSSGQIARFYEQYF.

The CDR3 nucleotides read TGCAGCGTTAATCCGGGGGCTAGCGGGGAATTAGATACGCAGTATTTT. Translated, it gives CSVNPGASGELDTQYF. The chain combines TRBV29-1 with TRBJ2-3; 9 bases are a match to TRBD2. Looked up from germline, CDR1 is SQVTM and CDR2 is ANQGSEA. With V trimmed by 5 bases and J by 5 bases, 14 bases remained unmatched. This CDR3 comprises 16 residues.

The chain carries TRBV7-6 and TRBJ1-4; D perhaps matches TRBD1 (6 bases). CDR1 SGHVS and CDR2 FNYEAQ come from the germline V gene. Between the trimmed V and J ends, which lost 1 base and 12 bases, there was a span of 12 bases. The CDR3 consists of 13 residues. The CDR3 is CASSLGGGGELFF. CDR3 in DNA: TGTGCCAGCAGCTTAGGGGGGGGCGGGGAACTGTTTTTT.

The V gene is TRBV27, the J gene TRBJ2-3; D is perhaps TRBD2 (6 bases). The CDR3 is 15 amino acids. CDR1 and CDR2 (germline): MNHEY, SMNVEV (reference sequence). Trimming took 7 bases from V and 0 from J, leaving 14 bases between them. CDR3 region: CASNEYGGSTDTQYF. The CDR3, as DNA: TGTGCCAGCAACGAATACGGAGGGAGCACAGATACGCAGTATTTT.

CDR3 protein: CSVTGGNTEAFF. CDR3 coding DNA: TGCAGCGTTACAGGGGGGAACACTGAAGCTTTCTTT. The chain joins TRBV29-1 to TRBJ1-1; 8 nucleotides line up with TRBD1. The CDR3 contains 12 residues. V gave up 5 bases and J gave up 1 base; unmatched junction bases: 0. Looked up from germline, CDR1 is SQVTM and CDR2 is ANQGSEA.

This chain connects TRBV7-3 to TRBJ2-3; 7 bases map to TRBD1. CDR3 length equals 16 residues. Germline values: CDR1 SGHTA, CDR2 FQGTGA. V shed 0 bases and J 1 base; nucleotides not matched to a gene: 4. The CDR3 spells CASSLTSGGRTDTQYF. As DNA, the CDR3 is TGTGCCAGCAGCTTAACGTCAGGGGGACGCACAGATACGCAGTATTTT.

The V gene is TRBV18, the J gene TRBJ2-3; D is ambiguous. This CDR3 has 14 residues. The germline gives CDR1 KGHSH, CDR2 LQKENI. Trimming cost V 3 bases and J 0 bases, with 7 bases left between them. As DNA, the CDR3 is TGTGCCAGCTCACCCCAGCGTAGCACAGATACGCAGTATTTT. Its translation: CASSPQRSTDTQYF. Full variable domain (outside the CDR3, taken from reference TRBV18 and TRBJ2-3): NAGVMQNPRHLVRRRGQEARLRCSPMKGHSHVYWYRQLPEEGLKFMVYLQKENIIDESGMPKERFSAEFPKEGPSILRIQQVVRGDSAAYFCASSPQRSTDTQYFGPGTRLTVL.